A selection of T cell receptor beta chains follows, all from one sample in a study of T-cell memory formation after mild COVID-19. TCRdb reprocessed the 5' RACE reads via MiXCR and lists one record per CDR3 protein. Among more than 150,000 distinct CDR3 sequences listed, approximately 17% were seen once. The specimen sequenced was PBMCs or a T cell subset sorted from them (not recorded which). The source is a man younger than 35 who had mild COVID-19 (a few samples of this study predate the infection). Cell type and time point are not known. Both conserved end residues are part of each CDR3. A D gene is named only where the DNA matches it firmly. Some rows mark clone size as missing; the rest say once, few, many or name a class of expanded clone.

cdr3_aa	cdr3_nt	v_call	j_call	clone_size	d_call
CASSYPSSGGPSEQYF	TGTGCCAGCAGTTACCCTTCTAGCGGGGGGCCCTCCGAGCAGTACTTC	TRBV6-5	TRBJ2-7	few	TRBD2
CAIRGDRVGTEAFF	TGTGCCATCAGGGGAGACAGGGTCGGCACTGAAGCTTTCTTT	TRBV10-3	TRBJ1-1	few	TRBD1
CASSDRNNSPLHF	TGCGCCAGCAGCGACAGGAATAATTCACCCCTCCACTTT	TRBV5-1	TRBJ1-6	few	-
CASSFRRRQPQHF	TGTGCCAGCAGCTTCCGCCGAAGACAGCCCCAGCATTTT	TRBV5-6	TRBJ1-5	-	-
CASSPEGPKKLFF	TGTGCCAGCTCACCGGAGGGGCCGAAAAAACTGTTTTTT	TRBV18	TRBJ1-4	-	-
CATSDGTGYGYTF	TGTGCCACCAGTGACGGTACAGGCTATGGCTACACCTTC	TRBV24-1	TRBJ1-2	many	-
CATSRDRPDLNTEAFF	TGTGCCACCAGCAGAGACCGCCCGGATTTGAACACTGAAGCTTTCTTT	TRBV15	TRBJ1-1	-	-
CASRVRAEAFF	TGTGCCAGCAGGGTCAGGGCGGAAGCTTTCTTT	TRBV2	TRBJ1-1	-	-
CASSYGTRSTDTQYF	TGTGCCAGCAGTTACGGGACTAGATCCACAGATACGCAGTATTTT	TRBV6-2/TRBV6-3	TRBJ2-3	-	TRBD2
CASRPPGQGHSPLHF	TGTGCCAGCAGGCCTCCGGGACAGGGTCATTCACCCCTCCACTTT	TRBV4-2	TRBJ1-6	-	TRBD1
CASSERKGSYGYTF	TGTGCCAGCAGTGAAAGAAAGGGGAGCTATGGCTACACCTTC	TRBV2	TRBJ1-2	-	-
CASSDRTGGQPQHF	TGCGCCAGCAGTGACAGGACAGGGGGCCAGCCCCAGCATTTT	TRBV10-2	TRBJ1-5	-	TRBD1
CASTPGRGTGELFF	TGTGCCAGCACCCCCGGGCGCGGCACCGGGGAGCTGTTTTTT	TRBV2	TRBJ2-2	-	-
CSAAEGWGEKLFF	TGCAGCGCTGCGGAGGGCTGGGGTGAAAAACTGTTTTTT	TRBV29-1	TRBJ1-4	-	-
CASSILFEDSPLHF	TGTGCCAGCAGTATTCTTTTTGAGGATTCACCCCTCCACTTT	TRBV2	TRBJ1-6	-	-